This T cell receptor (beta chain) was recorded in a study of shared clonotypes between healthy human individuals. The CDR3 runs 12 residues. Germline lookup yields CDR1 SQVTM and CDR2 ANQGSEA. The V and J ends lost 7 bases and 3 bases respectively, with 12 bases between them. Whole-study findings and limits: Clonotype sharing across a handful of donors was observed for 5% to 6.5% of naive CD4 clonotypes.

Profiled with immunoSEQ multiplex PCR; TCRdb holds only in-frame clones, not every one. This sample has about 1.1 million clones, with around 77% found just once. In regard to this clone: What it binds is unknown.

Sequencing used memory CD4+ T cells from PBMCs. Described subset: CD45RA-negative fraction. The chain uses TRBV29-1 and TRBJ1-2; D not resolved. The TCR sequence derives from a young man in good health. Some clones in this sample may be carry-over from other donors' samples. CDR3 sequence: CSAARGDYGYTF. DNA for the CDR3: TGCAGCGCCGCCCGTGGGGACTATGGCTACACCTTC.